A single sample is the source of the 28 T cell receptor beta chains below, sequenced in a study of CD8+CD57+ T cells in acquired aplastic anemia. The study profiled TCR beta VDJ and CDR3 using genomic DNA as template. TCRdb re-called the reads through MiXCR, storing one row per CDR3 protein. The profile shows 150,000 to 200,000 distinct CDR3 sequences, 40% to 50% of them singletons. Flow cytometry had shown expanded CD8+CD57+ cells in the patients chosen for sequencing. The sample taken for sequencing was sorted CD4+, CD8+, or CD8+CD57+ T cells (not recorded which) from PBMCs. The receptors were gathered from a human donor with aplastic anemia.

Ten or more counts support this clonotype. This chain connects TRBV11-2 to TRBJ2-1; possible D gene TRBD1, 6 bases. V lost 5 bases and J 2 bases, leaving 10 bases between the germline ends. In germline, CDR1 is SGHAT, CDR2 FQNNGV. The CDR3 runs 14 residues. In DNA, the CDR3 is TGTGCCAGCAGCATCTCAGGGGCCTACAATGAGCAGTTCTTC. Its protein is CASSISGAYNEQFF.

In its sample, this clonotype was seen many times. V usage is TRBV2 and J usage is TRBJ2-7; TRBD1 might be the D (6 bases). The CDR3 sequence is 15 residues long. V was clipped by 6 bases and J by 7 bases, with 22 bases between them. From germline, CDR1 is SNHLY and CDR2 FYNNEI. The CDR3: CASRYTGPWAGEQYF. The CDR3 DNA sequence: TGTGCCAGCAGGTATACAGGGCCCTGGGCTGGAGAGCAGTACTTC.

CDR3 sequence: CATSQPGSPYNEQFF. The CDR3, as DNA: TGTGCCACCTCCCAACCGGGGAGCCCCTACAATGAGCAGTTCTTC. The J gene is TRBJ2-1, the V gene TRBV15, with D maybe TRBD2 (5 bases). V shed 8 bases and J shed 2 bases, with 16 bases lying between them. CDR1 is LNHNV and CDR2 is YYDKDF in the germline V gene (reference sequence). The CDR3 is made up of 15 amino acids.

This clonotype was detected many times. The rearrangement uses TRBV10-3 and TRBJ2-1; the match to TRBD2 covers 9 bases. The germline V gene encodes CDR1 ENHRY and CDR2 SYGVKD. Losses at the gene ends were 3 bases for V and 8 bases for J; bases not matched to a gene: 8. The CDR3 runs to 15 residues. CDR3 sequence: CAISDPGRLADEQFF. CDR3 in DNA: TGTGCCATCAGTGACCCCGGCCGACTAGCGGATGAGCAGTTCTTC.

This clonotype was detected ten times or more. J is TRBJ2-1 and V is TRBV20-1, with a weak D call TRBD2 (6 bases). The CDR3 sequence is 12 residues long. V was pared by 5 bases and J by 8 bases, with 13 bases between. CDR1 DFQATT and CDR2 SNEGSKA come from the germline V gene (reference sequence). The CDR3 reads CSAGRDPYEQFF. CDR3 coding DNA: TGCAGTGCTGGGCGGGACCCTTATGAGCAGTTCTTC.

The chain combines TRBV20-1 with TRBJ2-7; TRBD1 might be the D (6 bases). V was cut by 4 bases and J by 2 bases, with 27 bases left in between. CDR3 size: 18 residues. Per germline, CDR1 DFQATT and CDR2 SNEGSKA (reference sequence). CDR3: CSATRDSPWGHPTYEQYF. The CDR3 DNA reads TGCAGTGCTACACGAGACTCGCCGTGGGGGCACCCCACCTACGAGCAGTACTTC.

This clonotype showed up many times. V and J are TRBV12-5 and TRBJ1-5; D is unclear. The CDR3 is 12 amino acids. Germline CDR1 LGHNT, CDR2 FRNRAP. Trimming removed 3 bases at V and 1 base at J, with 1 base between. This CDR3 reads CASGLSNQPQHF. Here the CDR3 DNA reads TGTGCTAGTGGTTTAAGCAATCAGCCCCAGCATTTT.

The table lists this clonotype with a few counts. V is TRBV25-1 and J is TRBJ2-3; TRBD2 matches at 10 bases. The germline V gene has CDR1 MGHDK and CDR2 SYGVNS. CDR3 length: 17 amino acids. The V and J ends lost 2 bases and 2 bases, in that order; junction bases with no gene match: 7. Written as DNA, the CDR3 is TGTGCCAGCAGTGAAGGACTAGCGGATACCGCCACAGATACGCAGTATTTT. Protein product: CASSEGLADTATDTQYF.

The rearrangement links TRBV11-2 to TRBJ2-2, with 11 nucleotides matching TRBD2. V shed 0 bases, J shed 6 bases, and the junction held 6 bases outside the gene matches. CDR3 length: 17 residues. From germline, CDR1 is SGHAT and CDR2 FQNNGV. The CDR3, as DNA: TGTGCCAGCAGCTTAGAGTTTAGCGGGAGGGCCCCCGGGGAGCTGTTTTTT. It translates to CASSLEFSGRAPGELFF.

The chain uses TRBV10-2 and TRBJ2-1, with a tentative D call TRBD1 (6 bases). The CDR3 length is 17 residues. The V gene lost 3 bases and the J gene lost 0 bases, with 15 bases spanning the gap. The germline V gene encodes CDR1 WSHSY and CDR2 SAAADI. The DNA for the CDR3 is TGCGCCAGCAGTGAACTAGGGGGTACGAGCTCCTACAATGAGCAGTTCTTC. This translates into CASSELGGTSSYNEQFF.

Ten or more counts support this clonotype. The chain links TRBV5-1 to TRBJ2-7; 9 bases align to TRBD2. The length of the CDR3 is 15 residues. From germline, CDR1 is SGHRS and CDR2 YFSETQ. Unmatched junction bases numbered 6, after V lost 2 bases and J lost 3 bases. In nucleotides, the CDR3 is TGCGCCAGCAGCTTAGGGCGGGAGGGACTCTACGAGCAGTACTTC. It is translated as CASSLGREGLYEQYF.

The sample holds many counts of this clonotype. This chain uses TRBV7-2 with TRBJ2-1; 9 bases are shared with TRBD2. V was clipped by 5 bases and J by 7 bases; unmatched bases: 12. This CDR3 has 16 residues. The germline V gene has CDR1 SGHTA and CDR2 FQGNSA. The CDR3 DNA is TGTGCCAGCAGCCCCAGACTAGCGGAAAGGGAGAATGAGCAGTTCTTC. Amino acid sequence: CASSPRLAERENEQFF.

The J gene is TRBJ2-2, the V gene TRBV6-5; 8 bases match TRBD1. This CDR3 is 15 amino acids long. Per germline, CDR1 MNHEY and CDR2 SVGAGI. V was clipped by 4 bases and J by 0 bases; unmatched bases: 1. CDR3 DNA: TGTGCCAGCAGTTGGGACAGGACGAACACCGGGGAGCTGTTTTTT. As protein: CASSWDRTNTGELFF.

The chain uses TRBV20-1 and TRBJ2-7, with D unresolved. Germline V gene data show CDR1 as DFQATT and CDR2 as SNEGSKA (reference sequence). The CDR3 sequence is 11 residues long. V dropped 5 bases and J dropped 0 bases, with 5 bases sitting between them. CDR3 nucleotide sequence: TGCAGTGCTCGGCACTCCTACGAGCAGTACTTC. Amino acids: CSARHSYEQYF.

This clonotype was detected once. This CDR3 reads CASSGESNQPQHF. The CDR3 DNA sequence: TGTGCCAGCAGCGGGGAAAGCAATCAGCCCCAGCATTTT. The chain has TRBV9 and TRBJ1-5; D is uncertain. V lost 3 bases to trimming and J lost 1 base, with 5 bases between them. This CDR3 contains 13 residues. The germline V gene encodes CDR1 SGDLS and CDR2 YYNGEE.

This clonotype was recorded at least ten times. The CDR3 is CSATYRQVYNSPLHF. The CDR3 DNA reads TGCAGTGCTACCTATAGGCAGGTCTATAATTCACCCCTCCACTTT. The chain links TRBV20-1 to TRBJ1-6; no clear D. The germline V gene encodes CDR1 DFQATT and CDR2 SNEGSKA (reference sequence). The CDR3 consists of 15 residues. V dropped 4 bases and J dropped 3 bases, with 13 bases sitting between them.

J is TRBJ2-7 and V is TRBV7-8; TRBD2 matches 9 bases. V lost 5 bases and J lost 3; bases outside the gene matches: 5. The germline V gene encodes CDR1 SGHVS and CDR2 FQNEAQ. This CDR3 is 14 amino acids long. CDR3 residues: CASSVGLARYEQYF. CDR3 nucleotides: TGTGCCAGCAGCGTGGGACTAGCACGCTACGAGCAGTACTTC.

This clonotype turned up a few times. The chain carries TRBV18 and TRBJ2-2, with TRBD1 as a possible D gene (5 bases). This CDR3 is built from 14 residues. The V end lost 2 bases, the J end lost 7 bases, and 11 bases lay between the germline ends. From germline, CDR1 is KGHSH and CDR2 LQKENI. The CDR3 region has the DNA TGTGCCAGCTCACCAACCGACAGCAGCGGGGAGCTGTTTTTT. Translation: CASSPTDSSGELFF.

This clonotype appeared many times. The chain is built from TRBV15 and TRBJ1-4, with D unresolved. Trimming took off 5 bases at V and 3 bases at J, with 7 bases between the two ends. The CDR3 loop spans 13 amino acids. Germline assignment: CDR1 LNHNV and CDR2 YYDKDF (reference sequence). CDR3 residues: CATSSRSNEKLFF. CDR3 sequence (DNA): TGTGCCACCAGCTCCAGGTCTAATGAAAAACTGTTTTTT.

The CDR3 DNA reads as TGTGCCAGCAGCCCCGGGACAGGGGAAAAACTGTTTTTT. Translation: CASSPGTGEKLFF. The chain employs TRBV7-3 and TRBJ1-4; TRBD1 matches 9 bases. The CDR3 has 13 amino acids. The germline V gene has CDR1 SGHTA and CDR2 FQGTGA. V trimming: 5 bases; J trimming: 8 bases; junction bases outside the gene matches: 3.

The rearrangement uses TRBV30 and TRBJ2-3, with 10 bases aligning to TRBD1. Losses at the gene ends were 6 bases for V and 7 bases for J; bases not matched to a gene: 7. Germline CDR1 and CDR2: GTSNPN and SVGIG (reference sequence). The CDR3 runs 13 residues. CDR3 DNA sequence: TGTGCCTGCGTGACAGGGGGCGAATATACGCAGTATTTT. Amino acid sequence: CACVTGGEYTQYF.

In its sample, this clonotype was seen many times. This chain joins TRBV6-1 and TRBJ2-1; D gene ambiguous. Trimming left V 6 bases short and J 7 bases short, with 10 bases between. The V gene's germline CDR1 is MNHNS and CDR2 SASEGT. The CDR3 covers 12 residues. This CDR3 reads CASSHGRNEQFF. DNA for the CDR3: TGTGCCAGCAGCCATGGGCGGAATGAGCAGTTCTTC.

Many counts were recorded for this clonotype. V gene TRBV7-9 combines with J gene TRBJ1-1; 7 bases fit TRBD1. Germline V gives CDR1 SEHNR, CDR2 FQNEAQ (reference sequence). The CDR3 loop spans 15 amino acids. With 2 bases clipped from V and 1 base from J, the junction kept 4 bases outside the gene matches. The CDR3: CASSLLPGGNTEAFF. In DNA form, the CDR3 reads TGTGCCAGCAGCTTACTTCCAGGGGGGAACACTGAAGCTTTCTTT.

This clonotype was detected many times. V and J are TRBV20-1 and TRBJ2-3; D remains ambiguous. CDR1 and CDR2 from the germline V gene are DFQATT and SNEGSKA (reference sequence). The V end lost 3 bases, the J end lost 6 bases, and 13 bases lay between the germline ends. The CDR3 is 13 residues long. The CDR3 here is CSASPPSLDTQYF. DNA of the CDR3: TGCAGTGCTAGCCCGCCGAGTCTTGATACGCAGTATTTT.

This clonotype was seen repeatedly, ten times or more. This chain links TRBV9 with TRBJ2-6, with D maybe TRBD1 (5 bases). The V and J ends lost 6 bases and 2 bases respectively, with 15 bases between them. Per the germline V gene, CDR1 is SGDLS and CDR2 is YYNGEE. CDR3 length: 16 residues. The CDR3 DNA follows: TGTGCCAGCAACAAGGCAGGGCGAGCTGGGGCCAACGTCCTGACTTTC. Translating gives CASNKAGRAGANVLTF.

This chain connects TRBV15 to TRBJ2-5, with D tentatively TRBD2 (5 bases). CDR1 and CDR2 (germline): LNHNV, YYDKDF (reference sequence). The germline V and J ends were trimmed by 3 bases and 3 bases, with 14 bases remaining between them. The CDR3 runs to 15 residues. This CDR3 reads CATSRWTLAEETQYF. CDR3 DNA sequence: TGTGCCACCAGCAGGTGGACTCTGGCGGAAGAGACCCAGTACTTC.

The J gene is TRBJ1-6, the V gene TRBV15, with 12 nucleotides matching TRBD1. This CDR3 has 16 residues. Germline values: CDR1 LNHNV, CDR2 YYDKDF (reference sequence). J was trimmed by 9 bases and V by 3 bases; bases with no gene match: 6. The CDR3 DNA sequence: TGTGCCACCAGCAGGGGACAGGGGGCGATAAGTTCACCCCTCCACTTT. Amino acid sequence: CATSRGQGAISSPLHF.

The V gene is TRBV19, the J gene TRBJ2-5; 7 nucleotides line up with TRBD1. Trimming took 7 bases from V and 2 from J; bases not matched to a gene: 13. Germline V gives CDR1 LNHDA, CDR2 SQIVND (reference sequence). CDR3 length equals 16 residues. The CDR3 region is CASTIVWGRGQETQYF. The CDR3 DNA reads TGTGCCAGTACCATCGTGTGGGGCAGGGGGCAAGAGACCCAGTACTTC.